Below, one T cell receptor beta chain is given with its context. The record originates from a study of blood T cell repertoires in COVID-19. The overall study: Researchers got acute and convalescent COVID-19 samples from the United States, Italy and Spain. Nucleic acid was either cDNA or gDNA, and it came from T cells, B-cell-depleted T cells, or PBMCs.

V lost 3 bases, J lost 3 bases, and 9 bases lay in between. CDR1 and CDR2 from the germline V gene are SGHDN and FVKESK. There are 13 residues in the CDR3. Those enrolled in Seattle joined during active infection and were followed longitudinally afterward. In the study's own analysis: Reference gene primer amplification gave estimated nucleated cell counts. Sequencing was performed with immunoSEQ multiplex PCR; in TCRdb, only in-frame clones are kept and a portion is missing. That table is the source of V, J and clone size, and D and trimming were worked out from the DNA. The profile shows about 260,000 clones, more than 85% of them singletons.

The sequence derives from a person aged 18 to 30 with COVID-19, enrolled during active disease. Sequencing input: peripheral blood. The chain has TRBV14 and TRBJ2-7; no firm D call. The CDR3 DNA follows: TGTGCCAGCAGCCACCTGACAAGCTACGAGCAGTACTTC. Protein product: CASSHLTSYEQYF.